This T cell receptor (beta chain) was profiled in a study of CD8+CD57+ T cells in acquired aplastic anemia. Study results and caveats: Significance was not reached for CD8+ Simpson's diversity between patients and controls. A set of 25 to 35 CD8+ CDR3 sequences was shared between patients and controls, and these sequences appeared highly expressed in patients.

The study profiled TCR beta VDJ and CDR3 using genomic DNA as template. MiXCR, applied by TCRdb to the reads, yields one record per CDR3 protein. The sample lists about 170,000 distinct CDR3 sequences; 40% to 50% were seen once. The CDR3 length is 13 residues. CDR1 is SGHVS and CDR2 is FQNEAQ in the germline V gene. The V gene lost 5 bases and the J gene lost 2 bases, with 9 bases spanning the gap. Note on this clonotype: The antigen is unknown.

Sequenced patients had shown CD8+CD57+ cell expansion by flow cytometry. The rearrangement uses TRBV7-8 and TRBJ2-5; D gene unclear. Source material: sorted CD4+, CD8+, or CD8+CD57+ T cells (not recorded which) from PBMCs. The TCR comes from a human donor with aplastic anemia. CDR3 sequence reads: CASSGRIQETQYF. The DNA of the CDR3 is TGTGCCAGCAGCGGCAGAATTCAAGAGACCCAGTACTTC.